The 31 T cell receptor beta chains presented below share a single source sample, sequenced in a study of T-cell reconstitution after alpha-beta-depleted transplantation in children. Preparation of the TCRbeta library involved a method that used unique molecular identifiers. Each CDR3 protein is one row after TCRdb ran MiXCR on the PCR reads. The sample includes under 450,000 distinct CDR3 sequences, about 14% of them seen just once. The specimen comprised PBMCs, sampled from the stem cell graft. These receptors came from a human donor who donated a stem cell graft to a child with Fanconi anemia.

This sequence joins TRBV7-8 and TRBJ2-3; the D gene is possibly TRBD2 (6 bases). Per the germline V gene, CDR1 is SGHVS and CDR2 is FQNEAQ. V lost 4 bases, J lost 0 bases, and 20 bases lay in between. This CDR3 spans 18 amino acids. This chain's CDR3 is CASSSIYSGGVSTDTQYF. The CDR3 DNA reads as TGTGCCAGCAGCTCTATCTACTCTGGCGGGGTTAGCACAGATACGCAGTATTTT.

This clonotype occurred a few times. The J gene is TRBJ1-1, the V gene TRBV5-1, with TRBD1 matching over 11 bases. Germline CDR1 reads SGHRS; CDR2 reads YFSETQ. This CDR3 region has 14 residues. The junction had 6 bases not matched to a gene; V was cut back by 7 bases and J by 4 bases. The CDR3 reads CASGGTGGSTEAFF. The CDR3 DNA is TGCGCCAGCGGAGGGACAGGGGGGAGCACTGAAGCTTTCTTT. The whole variable domain, filled in from reference TRBV5-1 and TRBJ1-1, reads KAGVTQTPRYLIKTRGQQVTLSCSPISGHRSVSWYQQTPGQGLQFLFEYFSETQRNKGNFPGRFSGRQFSNSRSEMNVSTLELGDSALYLCASGGTGGSTEAFFGQGTRLTVV.

About this clonotype: Given a much more abundant clone one base away, this may be a read error. J is TRBJ2-7 and V is TRBV20-1, with a tentative D call TRBD2 (6 bases). The V end lost 0 bases, the J end lost 4 bases, and 10 bases lay between the germline ends. Germline V CDR1 and CDR2: DFQATT, SNEGSKA (reference sequence). The CDR3 is made up of 13 amino acids. CDR3 residues: CSARDGGVYEQYV. For the CDR3, the DNA is TGCAGTGCTAGAGATGGCGGGGTATACGAGCAGTACGTC.

This clonotype was picked up many times. The genes are TRBV5-1 and TRBJ2-5; 7 nucleotides line up with TRBD1. Germline lookup yields CDR1 SGHRS and CDR2 YFSETQ. CDR3 length: 16 residues. The V and J ends lost 4 bases and 1 base, in that order; junction bases with no gene match: 10. DNA for the CDR3: TGCGCCAGCAGCGAGAGGACAGGTGGACTCCAAGAGACCCAGTACTTC. This sequence encodes CASSERTGGLQETQYF.

This clonotype was counted a few times. This CDR3 is CASSLTSRQVNQPQHF. The CDR3 region has the DNA TGTGCCAGCAGTTTAACGAGTCGGCAGGTCAATCAGCCCCAGCATTTT. The chain has TRBV27 and TRBJ1-5; D remains ambiguous. Germline values: CDR1 MNHEY, CDR2 SMNVEV (reference sequence). Deletions cut 2 bases from V and 3 bases from J, with 14 bases between. The CDR3 sequence is 16 residues long.

This chain uses TRBV5-1 with TRBJ2-2, with TRBD1 identical over 7 bases. V gave up 2 bases and J gave up 2 bases; unmatched junction bases: 3. Per the germline V gene, CDR1 is SGHRS and CDR2 is YFSETQ. CDR3 size: 15 residues. The CDR3 is CASSLRDSNTGELFF. The DNA for the CDR3 is TGCGCCAGCAGCTTACGGGACAGTAACACCGGGGAGCTGTTTTTT.

Ten or more counts support this clonotype. This sequence joins TRBV4-3 and TRBJ2-7, with TRBD1 matching 9 bases. Trimming cost V 3 bases and J 2 bases; bases outside gene matches: 17. The CDR3 runs 19 residues. In germline, CDR1 is LGHNA, CDR2 YSLEER. In DNA form, the CDR3 reads TGCGCCAGCAGCCAGGAGGGACAGGGAATTGGGCCGACTACCTACGAGCAGTACGTC. It yields the protein CASSQEGQGIGPTTYEQYV.

The sample holds a few counts of this clonotype. The chain combines TRBV12-3 or TRBV12-4 with TRBJ2-7, with 9 bases lining up with TRBD1. Unmatched junction bases numbered 4, after V lost 2 bases and J lost 5 bases. The CDR3 has 14 residues. CDR3 in DNA: TGTGCCAGCAGTTTAAGGGACAGGGACCACGAGCAGTACTTC. Its protein product is CASSLRDRDHEQYF.

This rearrangement joins TRBV6-1 to TRBJ2-1; D not certain. Trimming left V 5 bases short and J 1 base short, with 12 bases between. The germline CDR1 and CDR2 sequences are MNHNS and SASEGT. The CDR3 consists of 15 residues. This CDR3 is CASSPMPISYNEQFF. The CDR3 DNA follows: TGTGCCAGCAGTCCCATGCCAATTTCCTACAATGAGCAGTTCTTC.

V is TRBV18 and J is TRBJ1-1; a possible D gene is TRBD1 (5 bases). The ends were cut back, 9 bases at V and 2 bases at J, with 10 bases in the middle. Germline V lookup: CDR1 KGHSH, CDR2 LQKENI. CDR3 length: 12 amino acids. The CDR3 nucleotides read TGTGCCAGTTTCAGGGACAACACTGAAGCTTTCTTT. This gives the protein CASFRDNTEAFF.

The table lists this clonotype with many counts. V and J are TRBV6-1 and TRBJ2-2; tentatively, D is TRBD1 or TRBD2 (5 bases each). CDR1 and CDR2 (germline): MNHNS, SASEGT. CDR3 length equals 14 residues. V was pared by 8 bases and J by 0 bases, with 10 bases between. CDR3 region: CASLGTPNTGELFF. Written as DNA, the CDR3 is TGTGCCAGCCTCGGGACCCCGAACACCGGGGAGCTGTTTTTT.

This clonotype was found many times. The chain is built from TRBV5-6 and TRBJ2-1, with 7 bases that match TRBD1. In germline, CDR1 is SGHDT, CDR2 YYEEEE. The CDR3 has 15 amino acids. The ends lost 4 bases at V and 5 bases at J; junction bases unmatched: 9. CDR3 protein: CASSTIGTDNNEQFF. In DNA, the CDR3 is TGTGCCAGCAGCACCATCGGGACAGATAACAATGAGCAGTTCTTC.

V usage is TRBV5-4 and J usage is TRBJ1-4, with D tentatively TRBD1 (6 bases). V was shortened by 6 bases and J by 6 bases, with 21 bases between the two germline ends. Germline V lookup: CDR1 SGHNT, CDR2 YYREEE (reference sequence). CDR3 length: 16 residues. The CDR3 nucleotides read TGTGCCAGCACGAATTTACACGGGGGCAGACATGAAAAACTGTTTTTT. Its protein product is CASTNLHGGRHEKLFF.

This clonotype showed up just a few times. The CDR3 is CASRTGFSGNTIYF. In DNA form, the CDR3 reads TGTGCCAGCAGAACAGGCTTCTCTGGAAACACCATATATTTT. V is TRBV7-2 and J is TRBJ1-3, with D perhaps TRBD1 (5 bases). Deletions cut 6 bases from V and 0 bases from J, with 9 bases between. The CDR3 length is 14 residues. Germline CDR1 is SGHTA and CDR2 is FQGNSA.

This clonotype was recorded many times. The chain joins TRBV11-2 to TRBJ2-1; 8 bases are a match to TRBD2. V was clipped by 5 bases and J by 7 bases; unmatched bases: 10. The CDR3 is made up of 15 amino acids. Germline assignment: CDR1 SGHAT and CDR2 FQNNGV. The CDR3 DNA sequence: TGTGCCAGCAGCCAAAGCGGGGGCCCTTTGAATGAGCAGTTCTTC. This gives the protein CASSQSGGPLNEQFF.

This clonotype has just a few counts. The chain recombines TRBV12-3 or TRBV12-4 with TRBJ2-1; 7 nucleotides line up with TRBD2. The CDR3 loop spans 15 amino acids. The junction had 4 bases not matched to a gene; V was cut back by 2 bases and J by 3 bases. CDR3 nucleotides: TGTGCCAGCAGTTTAATGGCGGGGGACTACAATGAGCAGTTCTTC. The encoded protein is CASSLMAGDYNEQFF.

This clonotype was detected a few times. The chain carries TRBV7-2 and TRBJ2-5; 9 positions match TRBD2. Trimming at V came to 4 bases and at J to 7 bases, leaving 13 bases not matched to a gene. CDR3 size: 16 residues. CDR1 is SGHTA, CDR2 FQGNSA, per germline. CDR3 loop: CASSSSPGLALGTQYF. The CDR3, as DNA: TGTGCCAGCAGCTCATCCCCGGGACTAGCCCTCGGGACCCAGTACTTC.

Concerning this clonotype: Because the CDR3 is missing its conserved closing phenylalanine or tryptophan, this is likely a read error. Written as DNA, the CDR3 is TGCGCCAGCAGCTTGGAGGCCGGACGGAGAAACACCGGGGAGCTGTTTCTT. Translated, it gives CASSLEAGRRNTGELFL. This chain connects TRBV5-1 to TRBJ2-2, with unresolved D. V was trimmed by 0 bases and J by 2 bases, leaving 14 bases between them. CDR1 and CDR2 (germline): SGHRS, YFSETQ. The CDR3 has 17 amino acids.

This clonotype was detected only a few times. The chain couples TRBV27 to TRBJ1-1; 11 bases are a match to TRBD1. The CDR3 runs to 14 residues. Germline loops: CDR1 MNHEY, CDR2 SMNVEV (reference sequence). V lost 6 bases, J lost 3 bases, and 3 bases stayed unmatched. For the CDR3, the DNA is TGTGCCAGCAGGGGACAGGGGGGAGACACTGAAGCTTTCTTT. It is translated as CASRGQGGDTEAFF.

This clonotype was picked up many times. The CDR3 DNA follows: TGTGCCAGCAGTTCGAGCTTCTTACTGGCTGGCACAGATACGCAGTATTTT. Translation: CASSSSFLLAGTDTQYF. The rearrangement links TRBV28 to TRBJ2-3; D remains ambiguous. From germline, CDR1 is MDHEN and CDR2 SYDVKM. Trimming removed 4 bases at V and 1 base at J, with 18 bases between. This CDR3 has 17 amino acids.

This clonotype was found many times. The chain is built from TRBV7-9 and TRBJ2-5; D unresolved. CDR1 is SEHNR, CDR2 FQNEAQ, per germline (reference sequence). V gave up 3 bases and J gave up 2 bases, with 10 bases separating them. This CDR3 has 14 amino acids. The CDR3 sequence is CASSFFLRQETQYF. CDR3 nucleotide sequence: TGTGCCAGCAGCTTTTTTTTACGACAAGAGACCCAGTACTTC.

The chain links TRBV7-3 to TRBJ2-2; 11 nucleotides line up with TRBD2. This CDR3 has 16 residues. J was trimmed by 1 base and V by 6 bases; bases with no gene match: 4. The germline V gene encodes CDR1 SGHTA and CDR2 FQGTGA. For the CDR3, the DNA is TGTGCCAGCAGTCGACTAGCGGGGCAGAACACCGGGGAGCTGTTTTTT. Translation: CASSRLAGQNTGELFF.

In its sample, this clonotype was seen a few times. CDR3 sequence (DNA): TGCAGTGCTCTGGGACGGCTGAATTCACCCCTCCACTTT. Protein sequence: CSALGRLNSPLHF. This sequence joins TRBV20-1 and TRBJ1-6, with a tentative D call TRBD1 (5 bases). CDR3 length equals 13 residues. Germline V gives CDR1 DFQATT, CDR2 SNEGSKA (reference sequence). The V and J ends lost 5 bases and 7 bases respectively, with 12 bases between them.

This clonotype was detected many times. CDR3 coding DNA: TGTGCCAGCAGTGCCGACAGTTACGAGCAGTACTTC. The encoded protein is CASSADSYEQYF. The chain combines TRBV6-2 or TRBV6-3 with TRBJ2-7, with a weak D call TRBD1 (5 bases). Germline CDR1 and CDR2: MNHEY and SVGEGT. V was clipped by 5 bases and J by 4 bases, with 9 bases between them. This CDR3 comprises 12 residues.

This clonotype was recorded at least ten times. The gene calls are TRBV11-2 and TRBJ2-7; D is perhaps TRBD2 (7 bases). CDR1 SGHAT and CDR2 FQNNGV come from the germline V gene. The V end was cut by 1 base, the J end by 7 bases, with 17 bases between. The CDR3 covers 15 residues. The CDR3 region is CASSLGGGAAREQYV. The CDR3 region has the DNA TGTGCCAGCAGCTTAGGAGGGGGGGCAGCAAGAGAGCAGTACGTC.

A few counts support this clonotype. This chain connects TRBV11-2 to TRBJ2-7; D is perhaps TRBD2 (6 bases). Trimming took off 3 bases at V and 0 bases at J, with 12 bases between the two ends. There are 15 residues in the CDR3. Germline V lookup: CDR1 SGHAT, CDR2 FQNNGV. The CDR3 nucleotides read TGTGCCAGCAGCTTGGCCGCCGGGAGCTCCTACGAGCAGTACTTC. Translated: CASSLAAGSSYEQYF.

The J gene is TRBJ1-2, the V gene TRBV7-2; 8 bases are shared with TRBD1. There are 14 residues in the CDR3. V trimming: 3 bases; J trimming: 4 bases; junction bases outside the gene matches: 4. Per germline, CDR1 SGHTA and CDR2 FQGNSA. CDR3: CASSLDRASYGYTF. The DNA for the CDR3 is TGTGCCAGCAGCTTGGACAGGGCTTCCTATGGCTACACCTTC.

This clonotype turned up a few times. The chain links TRBV2 to TRBJ2-5; 7 bases agree with TRBD2. Germline V gives CDR1 SNHLY, CDR2 FYNNEI. The V and J ends lost 8 bases and 4 bases, in that order; junction bases with no gene match: 10. This CDR3 is built from 14 residues. The CDR3 sequence: CASGRGTRSETQYF. CDR3 coding DNA: TGTGCCAGCGGGAGGGGCACGAGGTCAGAGACCCAGTACTTC. Full variable domain (remainder filled in from reference TRBV2 and TRBJ2-5): EPEVTQTPSHQVTQMGQEVILRCVPISNHLYFYWYRQILGQKVEFLVSFYNNEISEKSEIFDDQFSVERPDGSNFTLKIRSTKLEDSAMYFCASGRGTRSETQYFGPGTRLLVL.

CDR3 DNA: TGTGCCAGCAGGAACGCCCGCCAAGAGACCCAGTACTTC. Protein: CASRNARQETQYF. The chain joins TRBV2 to TRBJ2-5; D is uncertain. V shed 6 bases and J shed 1 base, with 9 bases lying between them. This CDR3 spans 13 amino acids. CDR1 and CDR2 (germline): SNHLY, FYNNEI.

The chain links TRBV10-3 to TRBJ2-5; 10 bases match TRBD2. V was clipped by 0 bases and J by 5 bases; unmatched bases: 3. Germline CDR1 ENHRY, CDR2 SYGVKD. CDR3 length: 15 amino acids. The CDR3 DNA follows: TGTGCCATCAGTGAGTCCCCAGCGGGGGGGGAGACCCAGTACTTC. This gives the protein CAISESPAGGETQYF.

There are a few counts of this clonotype. The V call is TRBV4-3, the J call TRBJ2-4, with a possible D match to TRBD2 (6 bases). V dropped 1 base and J dropped 1 base, with 11 bases sitting between them. Germline CDR1 and CDR2: LGHNA and YSLEER. The CDR3 is 16 amino acids. The CDR3, as DNA: TGCGCCAGCAGCCAAGCTTCGGGGGTTGCCAAAAACATTCAGTACTTC. Translated: CASSQASGVAKNIQYF.